The 3 T cell receptor beta chains below come from one sample, sequenced in a study of T-cell reconstitution after alpha-beta-depleted transplantation in children. Unique molecular identifiers tagged the TCRbeta library. TCRdb re-called the PCR reads through MiXCR, storing one row per CDR3 protein. The sample holds 190,000 or so distinct CDR3 sequences, approximately 6.8% seen once. The sample was PBMCs, taken before TCRalphabeta/CD19-depleted stem cell transplant. The source is a girl in the first two years of life with combined immunodeficiency, due to receive a stem cell transplant.

This clonotype occurred many times. The rearrangement joins TRBV5-5 to TRBJ1-1; D is undetermined. Trimming stripped 1 base from V and 5 bases from J, with 9 bases between. CDR3 length equals 13 residues. Looked up from germline, CDR1 is SGHKS and CDR2 is YYEKEE (reference sequence). CDR3 protein: CASSLPGTTEAFF. CDR3 sequence (DNA): TGTGCCAGCAGCTTGCCGGGAACAACTGAAGCTTTCTTT. The full variable domain, rest sourced from reference TRBV5-5 and TRBJ1-1, is DAGVTQSPTHLIKTRGQQVTLRCSPISGHKSVSWYQQVLGQGPQFIFQYYEKEERGRGNFPDRFSARQFPNYSSELNVNALLLGDSALYLCASSLPGTTEAFFGQGTRLTVV.

In this sample, this clonotype turned up many times. The V call is TRBV6-2 or TRBV6-3, the J call TRBJ1-5; no firm D call. Germline lookup yields CDR1 MNHEY and CDR2 SVGEGT. The CDR3 covers 12 residues. Trimming took off 5 bases at V and 5 bases at J, with 7 bases between the two ends. The CDR3 protein is CASSTWDQPQHF. DNA for the CDR3: TGTGCCAGCAGTACGTGGGATCAGCCCCAGCATTTT.

This clonotype was counted ten times or more. The V and J genes are TRBV7-8 and TRBJ2-7, with 12 bases fitting TRBD2. This CDR3 comprises 15 residues. The V segment lost 3 bases and the J segment 3 bases; nucleotides outside the gene matches: 3. Germline CDR1 SGHVS, CDR2 FQNEAQ. The CDR3 DNA follows: TGTGCCAGCAGCTTCTGGACTAGCGGGAACTACGAGCAGTACTTC. Encoded protein: CASSFWTSGNYEQYF.